The subject of this entry is one TCR beta chain. Its antigen is unidentified. This sample was included in a study of cytomegalovirus exposure and HLA in healthy donors. Study-wide background: A previous analysis identified approximately 120 million unique TCR beta sequences derived from 180 million or so T cells.

The ends were cut back, 0 bases at V and 2 bases at J, with 8 bases in the middle. The CDR3 length is 14 residues. CDR1 is LGHNA, CDR2 YSLEER, per germline. General study results and limits: Sequencing had likely introduced a cluster of highly shared sequence variants as an artifact.

The PCR used 60 Vbeta and 13 Jbeta primers. Assay used: immunoSEQ multiplex PCR; TCRdb lists only in-frame clones, some missing. The sample yields approximately 220,000 clones, 75% to 80% seen once. This sequence joins TRBV4-3 and TRBJ2-7; D is unclear. This clonotype originated in a man younger than 30 in good health and CMV-seronegative. Sequenced sample: PBMCs. The CDR3 reads CASSQDTAAYEQYF. The CDR3 region has the DNA TGCGCCAGCAGCCAAGATACAGCAGCCTACGAGCAGTACTTC.